The 29 T cell receptor beta chains below come from one sample, sequenced in a study of shared clonotypes between healthy human individuals. Libraries were prepared by immunoSEQ multiplex PCR; TCRdb keeps only in-frame clonotypes and omits some of them. The data show roughly 1.4 million clones, with approximately 98.5% seen just once and roughly 0.35% held by the top ten. Input material: naive CD4+ T cells sorted from blood. Specified subset: CD45RA+ positively selected. These receptors were obtained from a man younger than 45 in good health.

The rearrangement uses TRBV6-5 and TRBJ1-1; 9 positions match TRBD1. CDR3 length: 13 residues. CDR1 and CDR2 (germline): MNHEY, SVGAGI. The V gene end was trimmed by 6 bases and the J gene end by 6 bases; junction bases not matched to a gene: 5. CDR3 sequence: CASSYRGRAEAFF. DNA of the CDR3: TGTGCCAGCAGCTACAGGGGGCGCGCTGAAGCTTTCTTT.

In this sample, this clone turned up once. This sequence joins TRBV14 and TRBJ1-2; D not resolved. CDR3 length: 13 residues. Looked up from germline, CDR1 is SGHDN and CDR2 is FVKESK. The CDR3 bases are TGTGTACGCCCCCGGGGTTCGAACTATGGCTACACCTTC. It yields the protein CVRPRGSNYGYTF.

This clone was recorded once. This chain joins TRBV5-6 and TRBJ2-7; 9 nucleotides align to TRBD1. The trim removed 0 bases at V and 2 bases at J, leaving 3 bases unmatched. The CDR3 is 15 residues long. Germline lookup yields CDR1 SGHDT and CDR2 YYEEEE. This CDR3 is CASSLVGQGTYEQYF. The CDR3 DNA reads as TGTGCCAGCAGCTTGGTGGGACAGGGAACCTACGAGCAGTACTTC.

The chain joins TRBV29-1 to TRBJ1-5, with D unclear. Between the trimmed V and J ends, which lost 5 bases and 10 bases, there was a span of 18 bases. Per the germline V gene, CDR1 is SQVTM and CDR2 is ANQGSEA. The CDR3 is 13 residues long. The CDR3 protein is CSVSDRSGIPQHF. Here the CDR3 DNA reads TGCAGCGTTTCTGATCGTTCGGGTATCCCCCAGCATTTT. The complete variable domain, with remaining parts taken from reference TRBV29-1 and TRBJ1-5, reads SAVISQKPSRDICQRGTSLTIQCQVDSQVTMMFWYRQQPGQSLTLIATANQGSEATYESGFVIDKFPISRPNLTFSTLTVSNMSPEDSSIYLCSVSDRSGIPQHFGDGTRLSIL.

CDR3 sequence reads: CSVLLQFNVGELFF. Written as DNA, the CDR3 is TGCAGCGTCCTTCTACAGTTTAATGTTGGGGAGCTGTTTTTT. This rearrangement joins TRBV29-1 to TRBJ2-2; no firm D call. This CDR3 spans 14 amino acids. V dropped 6 bases and J dropped 8 bases, with 19 bases sitting between them. Germline CDR1 and CDR2: SQVTM and ANQGSEA.

The DNA of the CDR3 is TGTGCCAGCAGCGCCCTCACTAGCGGGTACGCGGATGAGCAGTTCTTC. This sequence encodes CASSALTSGYADEQFF. The chain uses TRBV9 and TRBJ2-1; TRBD2 matches at 9 bases. Trimming took 3 bases from V and 8 from J; bases not matched to a gene: 12. CDR1 is SGDLS, CDR2 YYNGEE, per germline. CDR3 length: 16 residues.

This clone was seen a single time. This chain links TRBV6-1 with TRBJ1-1; the match to TRBD1 covers 7 bases. CDR3 length: 13 residues. J gave up 0 bases and V 8 bases, and 3 bases lay outside the gene matches. CDR1 and CDR2 (germline): MNHNS, SASEGT. This CDR3 reads CASDRDLNTEAFF. Here the CDR3 DNA reads TGTGCCAGCGACAGGGATCTGAACACTGAAGCTTTCTTT.

V and J are TRBV6-1 and TRBJ2-7; D uncertain. The CDR3 covers 16 residues. The germline V gene has CDR1 MNHNS and CDR2 SASEGT. V lost 4 bases to trimming and J lost 0 bases, with 16 bases between them. The CDR3 is CASSAHSSLSSYEQYF. CDR3 nucleotide sequence: TGTGCCAGCAGTGCCCACTCCAGTCTTAGCTCCTACGAGCAGTACTTC.

The chain has TRBV9 and TRBJ1-5; perhaps TRBD1 as D (5 bases). This CDR3 is 16 amino acids long. Germline V gives CDR1 SGDLS, CDR2 YYNGEE. V gave up 0 bases and J gave up 0 bases, with 10 bases separating them. In DNA, the CDR3 is TGTGCCAGCAGCGTAGGGGGACTGGATAGCAATCAGCCCCAGCATTTT. Its translation: CASSVGGLDSNQPQHF.

J is TRBJ2-7 and V is TRBV19, with D perhaps TRBD1 or TRBD2 (5 bases each). CDR3 size: 13 residues. Germline lookup yields CDR1 LNHDA and CDR2 SQIVND (reference sequence). Trimming shortened V by 4 bases and J by 3 bases, and 10 bases separated the two germline ends. DNA of the CDR3: TGTGCCAGTAGTAAGGTGGGGGTCTACGAGCAGTACTTC. Protein: CASSKVGVYEQYF.

This chain joins TRBV5-1 and TRBJ2-1; D is undetermined. CDR1 is SGHRS and CDR2 is YFSETQ in the germline V gene. This CDR3 has 15 amino acids. Trimming removed 0 bases from V and 9 bases from J, with 16 bases in between. This chain's CDR3 is CASSLGVYSRPEQFF. The CDR3 DNA is TGCGCCAGCAGCTTGGGAGTTTACAGTCGACCTGAGCAGTTCTTC.

Remarks on this clone: Other nucleotide sequences in the sample specify the same CDR3. V gene TRBV2 combines with J gene TRBJ2-7; 10 bases line up with TRBD1. Germline trimming cut 6 bases from V and 3 bases from J; bases unmatched to any gene: 2. Per the germline V gene, CDR1 is SNHLY and CDR2 is FYNNEI. This CDR3 region has 13 residues. The CDR3 DNA follows: TGTGCCAGCAGCCGGGACAGGGGCTACGAGCAGTACTTC. This gives the protein CASSRDRGYEQYF. Full variable domain (rest looked up from reference TRBV2 and TRBJ2-7): EPEVTQTPSHQVTQMGQEVILRCVPISNHLYFYWYRQILGQKVEFLVSFYNNEISEKSEIFDDQFSVERPDGSNFTLKIRSTKLEDSAMYFCASSRDRGYEQYFGPGTRLTVT.

V usage is TRBV5-1 and J usage is TRBJ2-5; the match to TRBD1 covers 8 bases. The CDR3 sequence is 17 residues long. The V gene's germline CDR1 is SGHRS and CDR2 YFSETQ. Trimming removed 0 bases from V and 0 bases from J; junction bases left unmatched: 7. The CDR3 loop reads CASSLAVTGADQETQYF. The CDR3, as DNA: TGCGCCAGCAGCTTGGCGGTGACAGGGGCCGACCAAGAGACCCAGTACTTC.

The CDR3 nucleotides are TGTGCCAGCAGCTTAGATTGGACTAGCGGGAGATGGCAGTACTTC. Translation gives CASSLDWTSGRWQYF. The chain couples TRBV7-2 to TRBJ2-7, with TRBD2 matching 13 bases. The germline V gene has CDR1 SGHTA and CDR2 FQGNSA. The CDR3 contains 15 residues. J lost 9 bases, V lost 1 base, and 6 bases had no gene match.

The V call is TRBV30, the J call TRBJ2-1; unclear D gene. The CDR3 runs to 13 residues. CDR1 and CDR2 (germline): GTSNPN, SVGIG (reference sequence). Trimming cost V 0 bases and J 8 bases, with 11 bases left between them. CDR3 sequence: CAWSVRDADEQFF. CDR3 bases: TGTGCCTGGAGTGTACGTGATGCCGATGAGCAGTTCTTC.

The chain carries TRBV5-1 and TRBJ2-1; 11 bases match TRBD1. V shed 4 bases and J 8 bases; nucleotides not matched to a gene: 5. Germline V CDR1 and CDR2: SGHRS, YFSETQ. There are 14 residues in the CDR3. The CDR3 DNA sequence: TGCGCCAGCAGCCAACGGACAGGGGGCTATGAGCAGTTCTTC. Amino acid sequence: CASSQRTGGYEQFF.

This rearrangement joins TRBV5-6 to TRBJ2-3; 7 bases match TRBD1. This CDR3 comprises 16 residues. The V gene's germline CDR1 is SGHDT and CDR2 YYEEEE. Unmatched junction bases numbered 5, after V lost 0 bases and J lost 1 base. The CDR3 protein is CASSLVTQGGTDTQYF. CDR3 coding DNA: TGTGCCAGCAGCTTGGTTACTCAGGGGGGCACAGATACGCAGTATTTT.

The chain employs TRBV18 and TRBJ2-7, with 11 bases that match TRBD2. V dropped 4 bases and J dropped 12; count of bases not matched to a gene: 11. The V gene's germline CDR1 is KGHSH and CDR2 LQKENI. The CDR3 has 14 residues. The CDR3 nucleotides are TGTGCCAGCTCACAACTAGCGGGAGCCGGTCAATCGTACTTC. It codes for CASSQLAGAGQSYF.

This sequence joins TRBV10-3 and TRBJ2-2; 8 nucleotides align to TRBD1. The germline CDR1 and CDR2 sequences are ENHRY and SYGVKD. The trim removed 10 bases at V and 4 bases at J, leaving 14 bases unmatched. The CDR3 contains 16 residues. This chain's CDR3 is CATRGAGGAVTGELFF. Written as DNA, the CDR3 is TGTGCCACCAGAGGGGCAGGGGGCGCGGTCACCGGGGAGCTGTTTTTT.

The chain uses TRBV5-1 and TRBJ2-3; 11 positions agree with TRBD2. The ends lost 4 bases at V and 10 bases at J; junction bases unmatched: 11. This CDR3 is built from 15 residues. From germline, CDR1 is SGHRS and CDR2 YFSETQ. The chain's CDR3 is CASSPTTSGRGAQYF. The CDR3 nucleotides are TGCGCCAGCAGCCCTACCACTAGCGGGAGAGGGGCGCAGTATTTT.

The chain has TRBV7-2 and TRBJ2-7; maybe TRBD1 (5 bases). CDR1 and CDR2 (germline): SGHTA, FQGNSA. The V gene lost 5 bases and the J gene lost 0 bases, with 14 bases spanning the gap. CDR3 length: 15 residues. CDR3 amino acids: CASSPGHTISYEQYF. CDR3 nucleotide sequence: TGTGCCAGCAGCCCTGGACACACGATCTCCTACGAGCAGTACTTC.

The J gene is TRBJ2-7, the V gene TRBV18, with D perhaps matching TRBD2 (6 bases). The V end was cut by 3 bases, the J end by 3 bases, with 12 bases between. Germline V gives CDR1 KGHSH, CDR2 LQKENI. The length of the CDR3 is 14 residues. The CDR3 DNA reads as TGTGCCAGCTCACCCGGGACTGAAAACTACGAGCAGTACTTC. Protein product: CASSPGTENYEQYF. Together with reference TRBV18 and TRBJ2-7, the CDR3 gives the full variable domain: NAGVMQNPRHLVRRRGQEARLRCSPMKGHSHVYWYRQLPEEGLKFMVYLQKENIIDESGMPKERFSAEFPKEGPSILRIQQVVRGDSAAYFCASSPGTENYEQYFGPGTRLTVT.

This clone was observed once. The sample holds other DNA sequences that translate to the same CDR3. This rearrangement joins TRBV5-1 to TRBJ1-5; D remains ambiguous. The CDR3 sequence is 14 residues long. V gave up 0 bases and J gave up 1 base, with 5 bases separating them. From germline, CDR1 is SGHRS and CDR2 YFSETQ. CDR3 bases: TGCGCCAGCAGCTTGGACAACAGCAATCAGCCCCAGCATTTT. It codes for CASSLDNSNQPQHF.

V is TRBV7-3 and J is TRBJ2-2; 8 nucleotides line up with TRBD2. J lost 4 bases, V lost 4 bases, and 8 bases had no gene match. CDR3 length: 16 amino acids. Germline V gives CDR1 SGHTA, CDR2 FQGTGA. CDR3 amino acids: CASSSSSGRGTGELFF. The CDR3 nucleotides read TGTGCCAGCAGCTCCTCCAGCGGGAGAGGCACCGGGGAGCTGTTTTTT.

This chain uses TRBV27 with TRBJ2-5; TRBD2 aligns across 10 bases. From germline, CDR1 is MNHEY and CDR2 SMNVEV (reference sequence). V shed 2 bases and J 3 bases; nucleotides not matched to a gene: 9. The length of the CDR3 is 17 residues. The CDR3 coding sequence is TGTGCCAGCAGTTTAGCTAAGGCTAGCGGGAGTAAAGAGACCCAGTACTTC. Protein product: CASSLAKASGSKETQYF.

J is TRBJ2-7 and V is TRBV7-2, with 9 bases that match TRBD2. The V gene's germline CDR1 is SGHTA and CDR2 FQGNSA. The CDR3 sequence is 18 residues long. V shed 1 base, J shed 4 bases, and the junction held 14 bases outside the gene matches. This CDR3 is CASSLVWAGGAFSYEQYF. For the CDR3, the DNA is TGTGCCAGCAGCTTAGTGTGGGCGGGAGGGGCCTTTTCTTACGAGCAGTACTTC. The variable domain in full, with the rest retrieved from reference TRBV7-2 and TRBJ2-7, is GAGVSQSPSNKVTEKGKDVELRCDPISGHTALYWYRQSLGQGLEFLIYFQGNSAPDKSGLPSDRFSAERTGGSVSTLTIQRTQQEDSAVYLCASSLVWAGGAFSYEQYFGPGTRLTVT.

This chain joins TRBV25-1 and TRBJ2-7; unclear D gene. Germline values: CDR1 MGHDK, CDR2 SYGVNS. The CDR3 runs to 13 residues. V lost 10 bases and J lost 5, with 18 bases in between. The chain's CDR3 is CATEPLSLNEQYF. The CDR3 nucleotides are TGTGCCACCGAACCCCTCTCCCTGAACGAGCAGTACTTC.

The J gene is TRBJ2-1, the V gene TRBV6-1; unclear D gene. This CDR3 region has 17 residues. V was cut by 0 bases and J by 0 bases, with 12 bases left in between. The V gene's germline CDR1 is MNHNS and CDR2 SASEGT. In nucleotides, the CDR3 is TGTGCCAGCAGTGAAGCCATAGTCAGGAGCTCCTACAATGAGCAGTTCTTC. This encodes CASSEAIVRSSYNEQFF.

CDR3 protein: CAIAAGGRETQYF. The CDR3 DNA follows: TGTGCCATCGCGGCAGGGGGACGGGAGACCCAGTACTTC. The V call is TRBV10-3, the J call TRBJ2-5, with TRBD1 matching over 7 bases. CDR3 size: 13 residues. Unmatched junction bases numbered 8, after V lost 8 bases and J lost 5 bases. In germline, CDR1 is ENHRY, CDR2 SYGVKD.